The sequence of this TCR beta chain was determined in a study of shared clonotypes between healthy human individuals. Findings and caveats of the study: Compared with clonotypes that all four donors shared, non-shared clonotypes had lower generation probabilities. Several donors held 5% to 5.5% of naive CD4 clonotypes in common.

The table came from immunoSEQ multiplex PCR; TCRdb's copy has only in-frame clones and leaves some out. The table shows some 660,000 clones, with about three quarters occurring only once. This clone came up once. Antigen specificity is unknown. V gave up 0 bases and J gave up 3 bases, with 6 bases separating them. The germline V gene has CDR1 SGHRS and CDR2 YFSETQ. There are 13 residues in the CDR3. The chain links TRBV5-1 to TRBJ1-2; no clear D. The TCR was taken from a woman in her thirties in good health. Input material: memory CD4+ T cells sorted from blood. Subset specified: CD45RA-negative fraction. The CDR3 DNA follows: TGCGCCAGCAGCTTGGGGTGGGACTATGGCTACACCTTC. This codes for CASSLGWDYGYTF.